The T cell receptor (beta chain) described here comes from a study of T cells expressing NK-cell markers. Study-wide context: Each TCR beta repertoire originated in sorted T cells that were CD3+CD56+NKG2C+, CD3+CD56+NKG2C- or CD3+CD56-NKG2C+. Seven sequenced donors out of eight were HCMV-seropositive, one seronegative. Study findings and constraints: These clonotypes additionally ranked first within the CD3+CD56-NKG2C+ fraction of a few donors. Of the CD8+ T cells in more than five donors, 1.0-7.0% belonged to dominant NKG2C+ clonotypes.

Germline lookup yields CDR1 KGHDR and CDR2 SFDVKD. The CDR3 totals 16 residues. After re-calling the 5' RACE reads, TCRdb lists one entry per CDR3 protein, DNA absent. The sample data list 250,000 or so distinct CDR3 sequences. Worth noting for this clonotype: Its target is unknown.

This TCR was recovered from a woman aged 18 to 75 in good health. Sequencing input: blood T cells: a sorted CD56 or NKG2C T cell subset, CD4+ or CD8+ T cells, or bulk PBMC T cells (not recorded which). The genes are TRBV24-1 and TRBJ2-1; the D call of TRBD2 rests on TCRdb alone, since no DNA is present to check it. This chain's CDR3 is CATSDLAAGISNEQFF.